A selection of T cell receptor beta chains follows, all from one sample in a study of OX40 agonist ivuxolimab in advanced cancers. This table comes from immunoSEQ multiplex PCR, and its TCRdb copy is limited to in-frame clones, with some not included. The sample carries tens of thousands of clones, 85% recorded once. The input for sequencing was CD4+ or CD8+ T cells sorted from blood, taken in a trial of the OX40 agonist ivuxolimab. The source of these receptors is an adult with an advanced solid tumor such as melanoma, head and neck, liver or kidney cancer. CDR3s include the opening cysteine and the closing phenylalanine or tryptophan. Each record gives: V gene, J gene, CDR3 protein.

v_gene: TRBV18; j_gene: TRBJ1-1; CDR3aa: CASSPGQGFLGTEAFF
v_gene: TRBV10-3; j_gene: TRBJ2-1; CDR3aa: CAIRPGQGAGRQFF
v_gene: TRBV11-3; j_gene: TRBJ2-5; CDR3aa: CASSLVHRETQYF
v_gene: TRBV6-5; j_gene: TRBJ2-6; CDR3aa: CATRGMSSGANVLTF
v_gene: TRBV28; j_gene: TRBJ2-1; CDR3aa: CASMGLAVSAYNEQFF
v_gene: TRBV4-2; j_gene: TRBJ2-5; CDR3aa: CASSQDRTAQETQYF
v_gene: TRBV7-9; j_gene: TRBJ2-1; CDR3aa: CASSRLAGLSSYNEQFF
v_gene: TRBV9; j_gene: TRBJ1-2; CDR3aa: CASSVWGVLNYGYTF
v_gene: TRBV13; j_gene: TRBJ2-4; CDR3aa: CASSSGDRGKNIQYF
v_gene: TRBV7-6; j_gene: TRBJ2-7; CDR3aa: CASSSRQGGTTYEQYF
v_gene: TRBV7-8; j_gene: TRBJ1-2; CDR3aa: CASSLGVYGYTF
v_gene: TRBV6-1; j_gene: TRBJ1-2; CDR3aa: CASSVFSLYGYTF
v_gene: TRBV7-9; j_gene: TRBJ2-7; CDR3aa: CASSLEARTRYSYEQYF
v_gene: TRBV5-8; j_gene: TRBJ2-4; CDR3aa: CASSLFSGSTKNIQYF
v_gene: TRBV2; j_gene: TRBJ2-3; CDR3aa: CASSDGTYTQYF
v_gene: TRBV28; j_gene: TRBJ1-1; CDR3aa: CAIIRANTEAFF
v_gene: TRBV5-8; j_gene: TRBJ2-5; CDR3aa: CASSFLGTGGETQYF
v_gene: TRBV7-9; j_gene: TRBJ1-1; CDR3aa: CASSLGSGQGPLNTEAFF
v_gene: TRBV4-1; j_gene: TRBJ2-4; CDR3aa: CASSQAGRLDAKNIQYF
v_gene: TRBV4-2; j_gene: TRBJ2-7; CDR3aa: CASSQGRGSYEQYF
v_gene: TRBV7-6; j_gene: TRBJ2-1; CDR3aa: CASSLSGRADEQFF
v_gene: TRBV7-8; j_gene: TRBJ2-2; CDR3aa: CASSFGHGYWASGNTGELFF
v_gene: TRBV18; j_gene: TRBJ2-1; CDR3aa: CASSPWGLAGPEQFF
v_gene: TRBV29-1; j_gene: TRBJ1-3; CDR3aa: CSALDRLGNTIYF
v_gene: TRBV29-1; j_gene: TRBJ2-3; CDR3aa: CSVGTSGVTNTQYF